This T cell receptor beta chain was captured by sequencing in a study of blood T cells in healthy people across ages. Study-level points and caveats: Investigators treated diversity estimates from one million T cells as underestimates.

The length of the CDR3 is 19 residues. Germline V gene lookup returns CDR1 MNHEY and CDR2 SVGAGI. V was trimmed by 0 bases and J by 0 bases, leaving 15 bases between them. Comments on this clonotype: Its antigen is undetermined.

Using a J-beta primer mix together with a sample-barcoded 5' primer, a second PCR was run for roughly 7 to 11 cycles. MiXCR was run by TCRdb on the 5' RACE reads, yielding one entry per CDR3 protein. The sample lists around 970,000 distinct CDR3 sequences, roughly 50% occurring once. The TCR comes from a woman in her fifties or sixties in good health. Sequencing was done on a sample of blood. The chain carries TRBV6-5 and TRBJ2-6; D possibly corresponds to TRBD2 (5 bases). Written as DNA, the CDR3 is TGTGCCAGCAGTTACTCTCGGGATGCTTATCTCTCTGGGGCCAACGTCCTGACTTTC. Protein product: CASSYSRDAYLSGANVLTF.